A selection of T cell receptor beta chains follows, all from one sample in a study of T cells in tuberculosis. The protocol was immunoSEQ multiplex PCR, while the TCRdb copy is restricted to in-frame clones and leaves out a portion. The top ten hold 6% to 7% of the sample, which has roughly 28,000 clones, around 87% seen once. The sample taken for sequencing was PBMCs. These receptor sequences come from a donor between 10 and 35 years old with latent tuberculosis or without tuberculosis infection. CDR3s include the opening cysteine and the closing phenylalanine or tryptophan. A D gene is named only where the DNA matches it firmly. Clone size is shown for a subset of rows, as once, few, many or a class of expanded clone.

V gene: TRBV5-1; clone size: -; D gene: -; J gene: TRBJ1-4; CDR3 protein: CASSSGHVGEKLFF; CDR3 DNA: TGCGCCAGCAGCTCCGGACACGTCGGCGAAAAACTGTTTTTT
V gene: TRBV7-9; clone size: -; D gene: -; J gene: TRBJ1-2; CDR3 protein: CASSHLVGHNYGYTF; CDR3 DNA: TGTGCCAGCAGCCACCTCGTGGGCCATAACTATGGCTACACCTTC
V gene: TRBV11-2; clone size: few; D gene: -; J gene: TRBJ1-5; CDR3 protein: CASSLDYGGNQPQHF; CDR3 DNA: TGTGCCAGCAGCTTAGATTATGGAGGCAATCAGCCCCAGCATTTT
V gene: TRBV5-6; clone size: -; D gene: -; J gene: TRBJ2-5; CDR3 protein: CASSLGPGVYQETQYF; CDR3 DNA: TGTGCCAGCAGCTTGGGTCCAGGGGTCTACCAAGAGACCCAGTACTTC
V gene: TRBV9; clone size: -; D gene: -; J gene: TRBJ1-3; CDR3 protein: CASSVYPHSLGQMFSGNTIYF; CDR3 DNA: TGTGCCAGCAGCGTTTATCCCCACAGTCTAGGACAGATGTTCTCTGGAAACACCATATATTTT
V gene: TRBV5-6; clone size: -; D gene: TRBD2; J gene: TRBJ2-1; CDR3 protein: CASSHASGGNEQFF; CDR3 DNA: TGTGCCAGCAGCCACGCTAGCGGGGGCAATGAGCAGTTCTTC
V gene: TRBV28; clone size: -; D gene: -; J gene: TRBJ2-3; CDR3 protein: CASRPTAGAVTDTQYF; CDR3 DNA: TGTGCCAGCAGGCCTACTGCGGGGGCAGTCACAGATACGCAGTATTTT
V gene: TRBV5-1; clone size: -; D gene: TRBD1; J gene: TRBJ2-7; CDR3 protein: CASSAAGTGIYEQYF; CDR3 DNA: TGCGCCAGCAGCGCGGCGGGGACAGGGATCTACGAGCAGTACTTC
V gene: TRBV4-3; clone size: -; D gene: -; J gene: TRBJ1-6; CDR3 protein: CASSQDLVQGSYNSPLHF; CDR3 DNA: TGCGCCAGCAGCCAAGACTTGGTGCAGGGCTCCTATAATTCACCCCTCCACTTT
V gene: TRBV28; clone size: -; D gene: TRBD1; J gene: TRBJ1-5; CDR3 protein: CASSLGQPHQPQHF; CDR3 DNA: TGTGCCAGCAGTTTGGGACAGCCTCATCAGCCCCAGCATTTT
V gene: TRBV19; clone size: -; D gene: TRBD1; J gene: TRBJ1-2; CDR3 protein: CASSSSRGDYGYTF; CDR3 DNA: TGTGCCAGTAGTTCCTCCAGGGGGGACTATGGCTACACCTTC
V gene: TRBV18; clone size: once; D gene: -; J gene: TRBJ1-6; CDR3 protein: CASSPRERTDYNSPLHF; CDR3 DNA: TGTGCCAGCTCACCGAGAGAGCGGACTGATTATAATTCACCCCTCCACTTT